This is a list of T cell receptor beta chains from one sample in a study of blood T cell repertoires in COVID-19. Assay: immunoSEQ multiplex PCR; the TCRdb copy retains only in-frame clones and omits some. Here the sample spans just over 300,000 clones, approximately 90% being singletons. The sequencing sample was made of PBMCs or T cells enriched from blood (not recorded which). The receptor source for this set is a man under 40 who had recovered from COVID-19. Each CDR3 is given with its conserved first and last residue. Some rows mark clone size as missing; the rest say once, few, many or name a class of expanded clone.

>TRBV27|-|TRBJ1-2
CASSGGTGLYGYTF
>TRBV27|-|TRBJ1-1
CASSLSGTGNTEAFF
>TRBV6-5|-|TRBJ2-2
CASRVQSVTAGELFF
>TRBV5-8|-|TRBJ2-5
CASSHGIQETQYF
>TRBV2|-|TRBJ2-1
CASSQKNEQFF
>TRBV2|-|TRBJ1-5
CASSVGGLNQPQHF
>TRBV4-2|-|TRBJ1-1
CASSLDHRGNTEAFF
>TRBV10-3|once|TRBJ2-7
CAISESTYQGKQYF
>TRBV30|-|TRBJ2-3
CACRKTGALYF
>TRBV27|-|TRBJ1-2
CASSTGRTYGYTF
>TRBV29-1|-|TRBJ1-2
CSVEDRGRGVYGYTF
>TRBV7-6|once|TRBJ2-1
CASSLYLSSGADNEQFF
>TRBV30|-|TRBJ2-1
CVSQAYNEQFF
>TRBV4-2|once|TRBJ2-1
CASSRTSGVHNEQFF
>TRBV4-2|-|TRBJ2-7
CASSQVFGTGGDYEQYF
>TRBV6-1|few|TRBJ1-2
CASSEREHGTALNYGYTF
>TRBV11-2|few|TRBJ2-7
CASSQGATSSYEQYF
>TRBV6-5|-|TRBJ1-1
CASSKTANTEAFF
>TRBV15|-|TRBJ1-1
CATSRDAVEAFF
>TRBV6-6|few|TRBJ1-5
CASSYLKGGLQPQHF
>TRBV14|-|TRBJ2-7
CASSQVTGSSYEQYF
>TRBV24-1|-|TRBJ2-5
CATSDLEELAGAETQYF
>TRBV28|-|TRBJ1-5
CASNSPTRLNQPQHF
>TRBV7-2|once|TRBJ2-5
CASSPSGSDGETQYF
>TRBV27|-|TRBJ2-7
CASSLTWSRAGVIFEQYF
>TRBV3-1/TRBV3-2|-|TRBJ2-2
CASSQDKGGSHAGELFF
>TRBV5-1|-|TRBJ2-7
CASWDRIYEQYF
>TRBV6-1|-|TRBJ1-1
CASSEHISLGEAFF
>TRBV18|-|TRBJ2-7
CASSLVGGQGRFHEQYF
>TRBV19|-|TRBJ1-1
CASGDRGPEAFF
>TRBV4-2|few|TRBJ1-2
CASSHLDRENYGYTF
>TRBV7-2|-|TRBJ2-7
CASSKTSGQGYEQYF
>TRBV6-5|-|TRBJ2-7
CASSYGRTGGNEQYF
>TRBV5-4|once|TRBJ2-5
CASSSGQAQETQYF
>TRBV11-2|-|TRBJ2-3
CASSTSRDTQYF
>TRBV28|few|TRBJ1-5
CASSSPRRGRWMEPQHF
>TRBV15|-|TRBJ2-3
CATSRRGGLPDTQYF
>TRBV18|-|TRBJ1-2
CASSSLGQGFDGYTF
>TRBV9|-|TRBJ1-1
CASSPRRGANEAFF
>TRBV10-1|-|TRBJ1-1
CASSLEAGGTEAFF
>TRBV7-6|-|TRBJ1-2
CASSRQGARGYTF
>TRBV5-8|-|TRBJ1-1
CASRSSGQRNTEAFF
>TRBV29-1|-|TRBJ2-7
CSVGTYDYEQYF
>TRBV5-4|-|TRBJ1-4
CASSRGGSTNEKLFF
>TRBV7-2|-|TRBJ2-3
CASSLMRRGSSTDTQYF
>TRBV6-5|-|TRBJ1-2
CASMTGQGAYGYTF